This T cell receptor (beta chain) was recorded in a study of T cell responses to AZD1222 COVID-19 vaccine. This table comes from immunoSEQ multiplex PCR, and its TCRdb copy is limited to in-frame clones, with some not included. Of around 100,000 clones in the sample, approximately 88% were seen once. A remark on this clone: Its antigen is unidentified.

Study results and caveats: Among the donors, most were white British and more were female, and clonal diversity was possibly underestimated. Mapped onto spike, vaccine-associated CD4 TCRs spanned it and were dominant at 160-218 and 743-854. Seropositive AZD1222 recipients at baseline numbered only five or six.

This receptor was taken from an adult in good health. Source: peripheral blood, taken on day 0 of AZD1222 vaccination.

The CDR3 sequence: CASSSPGTSYGYTF. CDR3 nucleotides: TGTGCCAGTAGTTCCCCCGGCACCTCCTATGGCTACACCTTC. V is TRBV19 and J is TRBJ1-2; D is undetermined. Trimming took off 5 bases at V and 4 bases at J, with 14 bases between the two ends. This CDR3 has 14 residues. Germline V lookup: CDR1 LNHDA, CDR2 SQIVND (reference sequence).